This T cell receptor beta chain was found in a study of blood T cell repertoires in COVID-19. V shed 2 bases and J shed 8 bases, with 17 bases lying between them. Germline V gene data show CDR1 as SGHVS and CDR2 as FQNEAQ. CDR3 length equals 15 residues. Per the original methods: The authors estimated nucleated cell counts from reference gene primer amplification. This table comes from immunoSEQ multiplex PCR, and its TCRdb copy is limited to in-frame clones, with some not included. V and J calls plus clone size are reproduced from that table; the DNA served to infer D and trimming. The data hold almost 400,000 clones, with more than 75% observed a single time.

The sample consisted of peripheral blood. V is TRBV7-8 and J is TRBJ2-3; D is unresolved. This TCR was sampled from a woman aged 60 to 75 with COVID-19, enrolled during active disease. The CDR3 spells CASSLFSFSSGTQYF. The CDR3, as DNA: TGTGCCAGCAGCTTATTCTCTTTCTCGTCGGGTACGCAGTATTTT. The whole variable domain, filled in from reference TRBV7-8 and TRBJ2-3, reads GAGVSQSPRYKVAKRGQDVALRCDPISGHVSLFWYQQALGQGPEFLTYFQNEAQLDKSGLPSDRFFAERPEGSVSTLKIQRTQQEDSAVYLCASSLFSFSSGTQYFGPGTRLTVL.